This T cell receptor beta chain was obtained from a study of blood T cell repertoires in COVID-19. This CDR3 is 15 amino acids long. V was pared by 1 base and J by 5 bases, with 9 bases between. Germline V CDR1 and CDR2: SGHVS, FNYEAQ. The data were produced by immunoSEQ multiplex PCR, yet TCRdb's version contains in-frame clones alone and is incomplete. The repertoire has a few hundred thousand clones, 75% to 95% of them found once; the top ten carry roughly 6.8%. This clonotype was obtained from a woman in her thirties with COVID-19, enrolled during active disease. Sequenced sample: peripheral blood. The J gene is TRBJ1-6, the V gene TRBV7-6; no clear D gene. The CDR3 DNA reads TGTGCCAGCAGCTTAGGCTATGCTGATAATTCACCCCTCCACTTT. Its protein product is CASSLGYADNSPLHF.